This T cell receptor (beta chain) came from a study of identifying expanded T cells in peripheral blood. Study-wide results and caveats: Differentially abundant clones: 0.95 to 1.5 between replicates, 16.4 at 2 to 3 weeks, less than 25 at four. Across healthy donors, higher total template counts meant significantly greater roughly 2-week count variance.

Healthy donors had no documented immune events, such as infections, while sampled. Germline CDR1 and CDR2: LNHDA and SQIVND (reference sequence). V was pared by 2 bases and J by 6 bases, with 11 bases between. The length of the CDR3 is 13 residues. Comments on this clone: Its antigen is unidentified.

Some clones are missing from TCRdb's copy, which holds only in-frame ones; the method was immunoSEQ multiplex PCR. The data contain some 99,000 clones, about 87% of them singletons. This chain uses TRBV19 with TRBJ2-7; perhaps TRBD2 as D (5 bases). The sequenced sample consisted of blood. This receptor was obtained from a person aged 18 to 75 in good health. The CDR3 sequence is CASSINEGFEQYF. The CDR3 DNA follows: TGTGCCAGTAGTATAAACGAGGGTTTCGAGCAGTACTTC.